These 7 T cell receptor beta chains were all obtained from the same sample, sequenced in a study of blood T cells in healthy people across ages. Primed by a sample-barcoded 5' primer and a J-beta primer mix, a second PCR proceeded for about 7 to 11 cycles. TCRdb used MiXCR to reprocess the 5' RACE reads, holding one entry per CDR3 protein. The table has some 1 million distinct CDR3 sequences, 40% to 55% seen once. Sequences were obtained from blood. These receptors were taken from a woman aged 60-75 years in good health.

There are a few counts of this clonotype. In nucleotides, the CDR3 is TGTGCCAGCAGCCGATTGGGGACTACCTCCTATGGCTACACCTTC. It specifies CASSRLGTTSYGYTF. This sequence joins TRBV7-9 and TRBJ1-2, with D perhaps TRBD1 (5 bases). The CDR3 runs 15 residues. Trimming took off 5 bases at V and 4 bases at J, with 17 bases between the two ends. The germline gives CDR1 SEHNR, CDR2 FQNEAQ (reference sequence).

The gene calls are TRBV3-1 and TRBJ2-5; 13 bases match TRBD2. The J call may be mistaken, given a closer DNA end match to TRBJ2-7. This CDR3 has 16 residues. Germline V lookup: CDR1 LGHDT, CDR2 YNNKEL (reference sequence). This chain's CDR3 is CASSLRTSGRGYEQYF. The CDR3, as DNA: TGTGCCAGCAGCCTACGGACTAGCGGGAGAGGCTACGAGCAGTACTTC.

The V call is TRBV6-5, the J call TRBJ2-4; 11 nucleotides match TRBD1. Germline CDR1 is MNHEY and CDR2 is SVGAGI. J gave up 6 bases and V 2 bases, and 3 bases lay outside the gene matches. The length of the CDR3 is 15 residues. For the CDR3, the DNA is TGTGCCAGCAGTTACACAGGGACAGGGGGAAACATTCAGTACTTC. This sequence encodes CASSYTGTGGNIQYF.

The chain is built from TRBV29-1 and TRBJ2-5, with TRBD1 matching 9 bases. The V segment lost 5 bases and the J segment 5 bases; nucleotides outside the gene matches: 9. The germline gives CDR1 SQVTM, CDR2 ANQGSEA. The CDR3 totals 14 residues. CDR3 bases: TGCAGCGTTCCGACACAGGGGGCTCTTGAGACCCAGTACTTC. Encoded protein: CSVPTQGALETQYF. Full variable domain (missing parts from reference TRBV29-1 and TRBJ2-5): SAVISQKPSRDICQRGTSLTIQCQVDSQVTMMFWYRQQPGQSLTLIATANQGSEATYESGFVIDKFPISRPNLTFSTLTVSNMSPEDSSIYLCSVPTQGALETQYFGPGTRLLVL.

The rearrangement joins TRBV18 to TRBJ2-1, with no clear D. This CDR3 spans 11 amino acids. Germline lookup yields CDR1 KGHSH and CDR2 LQKENI. V was pared by 3 bases and J by 13 bases, with 10 bases between. Written as DNA, the CDR3 is TGTGCCAGCTCACCTTCGGAGACCCAGTTCTTC. It yields the protein CASSPSETQFF.

V is TRBV6-5 and J is TRBJ2-7; D remains unclear. The DNA end is more similar to TRBJ2-5, so the J call may be wrong. The germline CDR1 and CDR2 sequences are MNHEY and SVGAGI. This CDR3 comprises 12 residues. The CDR3 coding sequence is TGTGCCAGCGGCTTCCCCCCTAGGACCCAGTACTTC. This translates into CASGFPPRTQYF.

As DNA, the CDR3 is TGTGCCAGCAGCCAGGACAGAATTACTGAAGCTTTCTTT. This translates into CASSQDRITEAFF. The chain combines TRBV4-2 with TRBJ1-1; D is possibly TRBD1 (6 bases). V lost 3 bases to trimming and J lost 5 bases, with 10 bases between them. The CDR3 runs 13 residues. The V gene's germline CDR1 is LGHNA and CDR2 YNFKEQ.